This T cell receptor beta chain originates from a study of CD8+ T cells in alopecia areata. Broader study findings: Sequencing of scalp samples also includes resident alphabeta T cells from normal skin. Clarity of TCR sharing across patients fell short of that in mice, possibly HLA-related. Especially in alopecia totalis/universalis, lesional scalp showed greater clonality than normal scalp did.

Separation by sorting yielded CD4+ and CD8+ T cells from PBMCs. cDNA reverse transcribed from extracted RNA served as the sequencing template. TCRdb keeps only in-frame clones here, not all; method: immunoSEQ multiplex PCR. The data show 93,000 or so clones, roughly half seen once. Regarding this clone: Its target is not known. The same CDR3 also results from other DNA sequences found in this sample.

The CDR3 is made up of 12 amino acids. The V and J ends lost 0 bases and 4 bases respectively, with 4 bases between them. CDR1 is SGHRS and CDR2 is YFSETQ in the germline V gene. The sample comprised CD4+ T cells sorted from blood. The rearrangement uses TRBV5-1 and TRBJ1-2; D uncertain. The origin of this receptor is a human donor in good health. The CDR3 DNA follows: TGCGCCAGCAGCTTGGGGGCCTATGGCTACACCTTC. Translation: CASSLGAYGYTF.